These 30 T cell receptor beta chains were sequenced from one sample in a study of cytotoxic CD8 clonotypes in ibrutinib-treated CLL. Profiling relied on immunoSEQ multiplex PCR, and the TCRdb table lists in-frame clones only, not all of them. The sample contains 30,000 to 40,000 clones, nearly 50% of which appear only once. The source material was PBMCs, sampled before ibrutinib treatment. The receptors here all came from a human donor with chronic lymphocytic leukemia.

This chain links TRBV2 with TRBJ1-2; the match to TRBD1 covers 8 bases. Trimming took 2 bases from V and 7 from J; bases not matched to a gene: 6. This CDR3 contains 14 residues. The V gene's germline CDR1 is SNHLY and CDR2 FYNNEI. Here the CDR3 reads CASSEFAGTGGYTF. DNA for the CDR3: TGTGCCAGCAGTGAATTCGCGGGGACAGGTGGCTACACCTTC.

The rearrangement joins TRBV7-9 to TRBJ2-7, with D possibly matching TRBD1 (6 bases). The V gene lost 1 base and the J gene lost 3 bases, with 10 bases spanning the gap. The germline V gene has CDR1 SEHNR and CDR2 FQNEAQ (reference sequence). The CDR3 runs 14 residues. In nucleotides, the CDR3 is TGTGCCAGCAGCTTAGGGGGGCCCCGCTACGAGCAGTACTTC. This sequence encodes CASSLGGPRYEQYF.

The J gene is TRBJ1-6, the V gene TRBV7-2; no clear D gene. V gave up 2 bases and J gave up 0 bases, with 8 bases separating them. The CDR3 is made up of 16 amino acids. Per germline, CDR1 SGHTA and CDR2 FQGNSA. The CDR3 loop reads CASSLFGDSYNSPLHF. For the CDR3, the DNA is TGTGCCAGCAGCTTATTCGGGGACTCCTATAATTCACCCCTCCACTTT.

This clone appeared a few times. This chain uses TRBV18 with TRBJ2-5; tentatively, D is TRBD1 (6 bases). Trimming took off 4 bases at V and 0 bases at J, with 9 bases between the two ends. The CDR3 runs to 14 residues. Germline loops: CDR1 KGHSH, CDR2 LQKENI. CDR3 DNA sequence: TGTGCCAGCTCACTGGGGGCCTACCAAGAGACCCAGTACTTC. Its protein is CASSLGAYQETQYF.

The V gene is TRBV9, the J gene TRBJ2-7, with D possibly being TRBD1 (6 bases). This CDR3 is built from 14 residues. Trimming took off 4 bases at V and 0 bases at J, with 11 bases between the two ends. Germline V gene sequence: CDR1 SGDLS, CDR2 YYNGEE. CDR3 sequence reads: CASSKPDSSYEQYF. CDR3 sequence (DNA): TGTGCCAGCAGCAAACCGGACAGCTCCTACGAGCAGTACTTC.

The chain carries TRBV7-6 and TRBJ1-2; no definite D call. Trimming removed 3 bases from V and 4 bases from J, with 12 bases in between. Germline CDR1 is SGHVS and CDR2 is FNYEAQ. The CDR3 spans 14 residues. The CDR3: CASSLVSGVYGYTF. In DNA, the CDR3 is TGTGCCAGCAGCTTGGTTTCCGGGGTCTATGGCTACACCTTC.

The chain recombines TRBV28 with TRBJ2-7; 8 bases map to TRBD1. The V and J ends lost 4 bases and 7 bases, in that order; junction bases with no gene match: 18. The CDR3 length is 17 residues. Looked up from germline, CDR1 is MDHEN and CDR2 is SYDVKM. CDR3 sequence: CASSSIIRGRPVWEQYF. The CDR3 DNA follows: TGTGCCAGCAGTTCGATCATCAGGGGGCGACCCGTGTGGGAGCAGTACTTC.

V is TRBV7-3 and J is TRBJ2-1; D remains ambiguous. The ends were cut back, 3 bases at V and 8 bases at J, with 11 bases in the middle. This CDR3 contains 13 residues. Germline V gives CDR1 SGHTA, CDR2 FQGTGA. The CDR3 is CASSLGMADEQFF. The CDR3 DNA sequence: TGTGCCAGCAGCTTGGGGATGGCGGATGAGCAGTTCTTC. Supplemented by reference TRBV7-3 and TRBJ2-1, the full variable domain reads GAGVSQTPSNKVTEKGKYVELRCDPISGHTALYWYRQSLGQGPEFLIYFQGTGAADDSGLPNDRFFAVRPEGSVSTLKIQRTERGDSAVYLCASSLGMADEQFFGPGTRLTVL.

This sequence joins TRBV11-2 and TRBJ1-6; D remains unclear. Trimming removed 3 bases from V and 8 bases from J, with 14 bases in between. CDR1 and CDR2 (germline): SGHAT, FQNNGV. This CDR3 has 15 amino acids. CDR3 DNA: TGTGCCAGCAGCTTTAATTCCGCGAGGGATTCACCCCTCCACTTT. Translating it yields CASSFNSARDSPLHF. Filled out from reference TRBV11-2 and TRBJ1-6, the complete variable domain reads EAGVAQSPRYKIIEKRQSVAFWCNPISGHATLYWYQQILGQGPKLLIQFQNNGVVDDSQLPKDRFSAERLKGVDSTLKIQPAKLEDSAVYLCASSFNSARDSPLHFGNGTRLTVT.

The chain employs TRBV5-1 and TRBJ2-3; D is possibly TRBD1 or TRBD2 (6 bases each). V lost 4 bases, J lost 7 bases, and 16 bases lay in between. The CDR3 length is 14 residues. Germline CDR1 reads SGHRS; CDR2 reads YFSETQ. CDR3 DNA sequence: TGCGCCAGCAGCCTCGGTGGGGGGCTTTATACGCAGTATTTT. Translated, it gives CASSLGGGLYTQYF.

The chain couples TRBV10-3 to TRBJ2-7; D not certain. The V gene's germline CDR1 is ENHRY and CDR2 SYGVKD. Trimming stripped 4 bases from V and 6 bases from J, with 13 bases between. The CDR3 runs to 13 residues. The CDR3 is CAISVPPKAEQYF. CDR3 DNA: TGTGCCATCAGTGTCCCGCCTAAGGCCGAGCAGTACTTC.

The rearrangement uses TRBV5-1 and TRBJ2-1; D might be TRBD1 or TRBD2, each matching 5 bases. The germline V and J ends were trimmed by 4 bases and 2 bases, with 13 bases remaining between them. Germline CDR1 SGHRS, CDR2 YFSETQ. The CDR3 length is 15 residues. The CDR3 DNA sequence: TGCGCCAGCAGCCTGGCTCGGGACCCCTACAATGAGCAGTTCTTC. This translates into CASSLARDPYNEQFF. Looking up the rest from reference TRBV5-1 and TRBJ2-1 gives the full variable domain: KAGVTQTPRYLIKTRGQQVTLSCSPISGHRSVSWYQQTPGQGLQFLFEYFSETQRNKGNFPGRFSGRQFSNSRSEMNVSTLELGDSALYLCASSLARDPYNEQFFGPGTRLTVL.

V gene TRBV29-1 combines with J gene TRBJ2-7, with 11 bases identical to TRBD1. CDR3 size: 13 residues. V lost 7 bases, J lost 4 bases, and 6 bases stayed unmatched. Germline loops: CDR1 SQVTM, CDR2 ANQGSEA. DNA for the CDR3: TGCAGCGCCAAGGGACAGGGGGGGTACGAGCAGTACTTC. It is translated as CSAKGQGGYEQYF.

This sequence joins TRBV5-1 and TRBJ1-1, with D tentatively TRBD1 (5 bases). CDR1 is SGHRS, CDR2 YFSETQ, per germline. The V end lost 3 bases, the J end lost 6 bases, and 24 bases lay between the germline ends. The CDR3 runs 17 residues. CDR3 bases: TGCGCCAGCAGCTGGATATCTTCAGGGTCGGGGATACCTGAAGCTTTCTTT. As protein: CASSWISSGSGIPEAFF.

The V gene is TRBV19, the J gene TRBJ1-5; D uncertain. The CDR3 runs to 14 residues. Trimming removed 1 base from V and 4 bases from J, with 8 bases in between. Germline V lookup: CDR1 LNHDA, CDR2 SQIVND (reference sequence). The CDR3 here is CASSIVQPNQPQHF. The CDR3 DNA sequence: TGTGCCAGTAGTATAGTACAGCCTAATCAGCCCCAGCATTTT.

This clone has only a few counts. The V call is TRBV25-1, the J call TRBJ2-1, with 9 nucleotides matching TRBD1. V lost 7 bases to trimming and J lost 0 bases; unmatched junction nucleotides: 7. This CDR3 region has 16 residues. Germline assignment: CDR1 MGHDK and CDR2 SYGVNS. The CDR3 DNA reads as TGTGCCAGCACTGACAGGGGGATGAGCTCCTACAATGAGCAGTTCTTC. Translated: CASTDRGMSSYNEQFF. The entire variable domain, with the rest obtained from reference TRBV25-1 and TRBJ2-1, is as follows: EADIYQTPRYLVIGTGKKITLECSQTMGHDKMYWYQQDPGMELHLIHYSYGVNSTEKGDLSSESTVSRIRTEHFPLTLESARPSHTSQYLCASTDRGMSSYNEQFFGPGTRLTVL.

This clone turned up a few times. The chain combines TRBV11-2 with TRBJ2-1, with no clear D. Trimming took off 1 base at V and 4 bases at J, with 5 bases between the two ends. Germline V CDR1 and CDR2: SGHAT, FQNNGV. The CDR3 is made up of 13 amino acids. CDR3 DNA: TGTGCCAGCAGCTTAGGTCGGTACAATGAGCAGTTCTTC. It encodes CASSLGRYNEQFF.

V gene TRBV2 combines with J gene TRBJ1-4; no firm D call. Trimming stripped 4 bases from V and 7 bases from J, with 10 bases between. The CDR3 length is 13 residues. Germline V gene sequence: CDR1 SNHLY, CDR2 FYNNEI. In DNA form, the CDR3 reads TGTGCCAGCAGTGGTCGGGGTGGTGAAAAACTGTTTTTT. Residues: CASSGRGGEKLFF.

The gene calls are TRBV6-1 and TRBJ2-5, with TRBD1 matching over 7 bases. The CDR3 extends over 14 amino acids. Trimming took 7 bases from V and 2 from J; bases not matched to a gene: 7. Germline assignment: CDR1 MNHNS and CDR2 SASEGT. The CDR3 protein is CASKLQGEQETQYF. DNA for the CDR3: TGTGCCAGCAAACTCCAGGGGGAGCAAGAGACCCAGTACTTC.

The CDR3 nucleotides read TGTGCCAGCAACCCTTCGGGCGACCCCAATCAGCCCCAGCATTTT. Its protein is CASNPSGDPNQPQHF. The J gene is TRBJ1-5, the V gene TRBV4-2; D is ambiguous. The CDR3 is 15 amino acids. Germline CDR1 reads LGHNA; CDR2 reads YNFKEQ. V lost 7 bases, J lost 3 bases, and 16 bases lay in between.

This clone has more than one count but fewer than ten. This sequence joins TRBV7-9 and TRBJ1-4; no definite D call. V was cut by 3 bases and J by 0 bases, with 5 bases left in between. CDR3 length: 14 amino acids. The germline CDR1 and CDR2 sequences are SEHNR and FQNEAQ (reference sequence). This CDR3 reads CASSFSATNEKLFF. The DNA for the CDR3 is TGTGCCAGCAGCTTCTCAGCAACTAATGAAAAACTGTTTTTT.

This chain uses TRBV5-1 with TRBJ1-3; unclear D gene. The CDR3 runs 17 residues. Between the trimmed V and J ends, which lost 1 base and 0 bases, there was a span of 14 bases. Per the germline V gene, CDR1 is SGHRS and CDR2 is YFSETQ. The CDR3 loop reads CASSLSRLVSSGNTIYF. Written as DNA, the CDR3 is TGCGCCAGCAGCTTGTCCCGACTAGTGAGCTCTGGAAACACCATATATTTT. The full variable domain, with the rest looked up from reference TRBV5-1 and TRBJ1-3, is KAGVTQTPRYLIKTRGQQVTLSCSPISGHRSVSWYQQTPGQGLQFLFEYFSETQRNKGNFPGRFSGRQFSNSRSEMNVSTLELGDSALYLCASSLSRLVSSGNTIYFGEGSWLTVV.

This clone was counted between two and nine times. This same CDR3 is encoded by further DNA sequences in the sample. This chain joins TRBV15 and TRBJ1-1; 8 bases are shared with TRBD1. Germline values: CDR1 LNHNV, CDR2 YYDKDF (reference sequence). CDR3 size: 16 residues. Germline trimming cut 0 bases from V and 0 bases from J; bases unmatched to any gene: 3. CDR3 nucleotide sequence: TGTGCCACCAGCAGAGATACAGGGGGAGTGAACACTGAAGCTTTCTTT. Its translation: CATSRDTGGVNTEAFF.

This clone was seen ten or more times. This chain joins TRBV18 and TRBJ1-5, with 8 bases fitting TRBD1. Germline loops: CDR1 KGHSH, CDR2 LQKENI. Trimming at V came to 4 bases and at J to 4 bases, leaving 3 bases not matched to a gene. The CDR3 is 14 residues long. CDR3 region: CASSLDRGNQPQHF. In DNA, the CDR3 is TGTGCCAGCTCACTCGACAGGGGTAATCAGCCCCAGCATTTT. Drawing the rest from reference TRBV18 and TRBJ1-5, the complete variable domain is NAGVMQNPRHLVRRRGQEARLRCSPMKGHSHVYWYRQLPEEGLKFMVYLQKENIIDESGMPKERFSAEFPKEGPSILRIQQVVRGDSAAYFCASSLDRGNQPQHFGDGTRLSIL.

CDR3 protein: CASRSSSEQYF. The CDR3 bases are TGTGCCAGCAGATCCTCGTCCGAGCAGTACTTC. This sequence joins TRBV7-3 and TRBJ2-7; D not certain. The V gene lost 6 bases and the J gene lost 6 bases, with 9 bases spanning the gap. The length of the CDR3 is 11 residues. Germline CDR1 and CDR2: SGHTA and FQGTGA. The entire variable domain, with the rest obtained from reference TRBV7-3 and TRBJ2-7, is as follows: GAGVSQTPSNKVTEKGKYVELRCDPISGHTALYWYRQSLGQGPEFLIYFQGTGAADDSGLPNDRFFAVRPEGSVSTLKIQRTERGDSAVYLCASRSSSEQYFGPGTRLTVT.

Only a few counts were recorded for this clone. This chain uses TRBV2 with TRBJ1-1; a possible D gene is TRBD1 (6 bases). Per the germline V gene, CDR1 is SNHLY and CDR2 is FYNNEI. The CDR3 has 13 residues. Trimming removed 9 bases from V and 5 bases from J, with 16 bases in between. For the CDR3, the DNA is TGTGCCAGAACAAAACAGGGTTGGACTGAAGCTTTCTTT. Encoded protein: CARTKQGWTEAFF.

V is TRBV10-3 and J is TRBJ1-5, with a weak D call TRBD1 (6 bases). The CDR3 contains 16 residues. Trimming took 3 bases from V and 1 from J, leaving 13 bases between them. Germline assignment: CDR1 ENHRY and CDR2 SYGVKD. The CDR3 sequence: CAISDLSGESNQPQHF. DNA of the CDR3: TGTGCCATCAGTGATTTGTCAGGGGAAAGCAATCAGCCCCAGCATTTT.

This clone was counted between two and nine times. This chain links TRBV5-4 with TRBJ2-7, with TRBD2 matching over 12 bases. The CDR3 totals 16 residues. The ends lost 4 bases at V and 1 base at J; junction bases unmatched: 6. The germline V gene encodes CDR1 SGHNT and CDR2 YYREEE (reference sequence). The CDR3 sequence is CASSEGLAGRSYEQYF. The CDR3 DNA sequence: TGTGCCAGCAGCGAAGGACTAGCGGGGCGTTCCTACGAGCAGTACTTC.

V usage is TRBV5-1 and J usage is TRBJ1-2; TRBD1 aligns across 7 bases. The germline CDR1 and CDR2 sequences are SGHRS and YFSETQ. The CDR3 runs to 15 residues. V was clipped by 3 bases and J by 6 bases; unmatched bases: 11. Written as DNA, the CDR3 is TGCGCCAGCAGCTCGGGGACAGTAGCGGTGGATGGCTACACCTTC. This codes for CASSSGTVAVDGYTF.

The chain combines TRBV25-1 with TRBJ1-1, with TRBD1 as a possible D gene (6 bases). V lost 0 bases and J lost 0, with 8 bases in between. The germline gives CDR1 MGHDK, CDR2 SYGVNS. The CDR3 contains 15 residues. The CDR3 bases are TGTGCCAGCAGTGAATATAAGGGGGTGAACACTGAAGCTTTCTTT. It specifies CASSEYKGVNTEAFF.